These 9 T cell receptor beta chains share one sample of origin, sequenced in a study of blood T cell repertoires in COVID-19. Generated by immunoSEQ multiplex PCR, the TCRdb table keeps only in-frame clones and is missing some. This table holds under 130,000 clones, more than 80% found once. Sequencing used peripheral blood. Source of these receptors: a human donor in a cohort sampled during active COVID-19.

This clone was detected only once. The chain links TRBV2 to TRBJ1-6; possibly TRBD1 for D (5 bases). CDR1 and CDR2 from the germline V gene are SNHLY and FYNNEI. The CDR3 contains 16 residues. V lost 2 bases, J lost 10 bases, and 18 bases lay in between. The CDR3 nucleotides read TGTGCCAGCAGTGAATTTGCCCCCATTCAGGGATCACCCCTCCACTTT. It encodes CASSEFAPIQGSPLHF.

The chain uses TRBV2 and TRBJ2-5, with 8 positions matching TRBD2. The CDR3 runs 15 residues. V dropped 4 bases and J dropped 5; count of bases not matched to a gene: 9. Germline V gives CDR1 SNHLY, CDR2 FYNNEI. The CDR3 DNA follows: TGTGCCAGCAGTGTTGGACTAGCTTCCAGGGAGACCCAGTACTTC. Translating gives CASSVGLASRETQYF.

V usage is TRBV7-9 and J usage is TRBJ2-3; TRBD1 might be the D (6 bases). Germline assignment: CDR1 SEHNR and CDR2 FQNEAQ (reference sequence). The germline V and J ends were trimmed by 5 bases and 10 bases, with 22 bases remaining between them. The CDR3 contains 15 residues. CDR3 protein: CASSAGQRAGAPQYF. The CDR3 coding sequence is TGTGCCAGCAGCGCCGGACAGAGGGCTGGGGCTCCGCAGTATTTT.

The chain has TRBV5-4 and TRBJ1-6; D call uncertain. CDR3 length: 13 amino acids. Germline loops: CDR1 SGHNT, CDR2 YYREEE (reference sequence). V gave up 0 bases and J gave up 10 bases, with 8 bases separating them. CDR3 sequence: CASSLANGSPLHF. The CDR3 bases are TGTGCCAGCAGCTTGGCCAATGGCTCACCCCTCCACTTT. Variable domain in full (rest from reference TRBV5-4 and TRBJ1-6): ETGVTQSPTHLIKTRGQQVTLRCSSQSGHNTVSWYQQALGQGPQFIFQYYREEENGRGNFPPRFSGLQFPNYSSELNVNALELDDSALYLCASSLANGSPLHFGNGTRLTVT.

J is TRBJ1-4 and V is TRBV5-1; no clear D gene. V was clipped by 1 base and J by 15 bases, with 16 bases between them. Per germline, CDR1 SGHRS and CDR2 YFSETQ. CDR3 length: 13 amino acids. The CDR3 DNA is TGCGCCAGCAGCTTGACTTCAACTAATTCTATGTTTTTT. It yields the protein CASSLTSTNSMFF.

CDR3 sequence reads: CASSSWDKSHYGYTF. The CDR3 bases are TGTGCCAGCAGCTCCTGGGACAAGTCGCACTATGGCTACACCTTC. The chain recombines TRBV5-4 with TRBJ1-2; maybe TRBD1 (6 bases). The V and J ends lost 3 bases and 3 bases respectively, with 15 bases between them. This CDR3 is 15 amino acids long. Germline values: CDR1 SGHNT, CDR2 YYREEE (reference sequence).

This chain connects TRBV19 to TRBJ1-2; no clear D gene. The CDR3 length is 16 residues. V was pared by 2 bases and J by 2 bases, with 15 bases between. Germline lookup yields CDR1 LNHDA and CDR2 SQIVND (reference sequence). The CDR3 DNA reads TGTGCCAGTAGTATAATCCTCCTACCTTCGAACTATGGCTACACCTTC. Its translation: CASSIILLPSNYGYTF. The entire variable domain, with the rest obtained from reference TRBV19 and TRBJ1-2, is as follows: DGGITQSPKYLFRKEGQNVTLSCEQNLNHDAMYWYRQDPGQGLRLIYYSQIVNDFQKGDIAEGYSVSREKKESFPLTVTSAQKNPTAFYLCASSIILLPSNYGYTFGSGTRLTVV.

The chain employs TRBV2 and TRBJ2-2, with D possibly matching TRBD1 (6 bases). CDR3 length: 14 amino acids. Looked up from germline, CDR1 is SNHLY and CDR2 is FYNNEI. Trimming took off 4 bases at V and 7 bases at J, with 13 bases between the two ends. CDR3 sequence: CASSVWGQGGELFF. CDR3 nucleotides: TGTGCCAGCAGTGTCTGGGGGCAGGGCGGGGAGCTGTTTTTT.

This clone turned up a few times. The genes are TRBV21-1 and TRBJ2-2; TRBD2, the table's D call, lacks a check against the DNA. TRBV21-1 represents a pseudogene. This CDR3 spans 20 amino acids. CDR3 sequence: CASSKASFGGTIPNTGELFF. Written as DNA, the CDR3 is TGTGCCAGCAGCAAAGCCTCCTTCGGGGGGACAATACCGAACACCGGGGAGCTGTTTTTT.